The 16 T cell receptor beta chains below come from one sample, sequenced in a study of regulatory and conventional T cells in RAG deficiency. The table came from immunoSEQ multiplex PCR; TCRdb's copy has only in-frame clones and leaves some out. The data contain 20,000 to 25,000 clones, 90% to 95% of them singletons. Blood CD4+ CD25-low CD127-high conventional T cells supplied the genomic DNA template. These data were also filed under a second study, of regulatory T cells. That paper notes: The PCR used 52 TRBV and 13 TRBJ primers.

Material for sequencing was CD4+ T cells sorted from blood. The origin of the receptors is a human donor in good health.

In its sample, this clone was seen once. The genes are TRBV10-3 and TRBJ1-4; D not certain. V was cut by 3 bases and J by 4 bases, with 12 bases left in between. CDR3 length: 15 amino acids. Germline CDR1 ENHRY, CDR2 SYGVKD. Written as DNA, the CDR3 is TGTGCCATCAGTGATGACAAAGACCTTAATGAAAAACTGTTTTTT. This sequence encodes CAISDDKDLNEKLFF.

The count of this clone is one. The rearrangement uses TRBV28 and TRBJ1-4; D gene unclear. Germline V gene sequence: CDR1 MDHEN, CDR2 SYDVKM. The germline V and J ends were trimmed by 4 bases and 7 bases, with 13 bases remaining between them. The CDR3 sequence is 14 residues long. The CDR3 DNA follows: TGTGCCAGCAGTTCATACCGGGCCAGTGAAAAACTGTTTTTT. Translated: CASSSYRASEKLFF. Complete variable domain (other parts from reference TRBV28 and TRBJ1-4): DVKVTQSSRYLVKRTGEKVFLECVQDMDHENMFWYRQDPGLGLRLIYFSYDVKMKEKGDIPEGYSVSREKKERFSLILESASTNQTSMYLCASSSYRASEKLFFGSGTQLSVL.

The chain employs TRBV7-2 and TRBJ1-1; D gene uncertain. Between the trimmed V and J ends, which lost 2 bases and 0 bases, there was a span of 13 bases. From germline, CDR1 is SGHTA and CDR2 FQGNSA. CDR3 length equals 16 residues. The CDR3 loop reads CASSLFGTAMNTEAFF. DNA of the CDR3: TGTGCCAGCAGCTTATTTGGTACAGCAATGAACACTGAAGCTTTCTTT.

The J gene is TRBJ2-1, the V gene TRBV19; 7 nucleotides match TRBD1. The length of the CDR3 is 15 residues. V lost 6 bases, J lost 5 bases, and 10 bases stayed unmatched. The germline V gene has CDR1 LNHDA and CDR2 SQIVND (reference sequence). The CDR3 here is CASSRDEGAHNEQFF. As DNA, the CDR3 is TGTGCCAGTAGCCGAGATGAGGGGGCCCACAATGAGCAGTTCTTC.

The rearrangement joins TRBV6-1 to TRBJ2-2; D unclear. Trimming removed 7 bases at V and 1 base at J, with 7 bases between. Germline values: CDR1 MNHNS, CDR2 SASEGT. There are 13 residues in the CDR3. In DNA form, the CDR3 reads TGTGCCAGCACCGACTGGAACACCGGGGAGCTGTTTTTT. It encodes CASTDWNTGELFF.

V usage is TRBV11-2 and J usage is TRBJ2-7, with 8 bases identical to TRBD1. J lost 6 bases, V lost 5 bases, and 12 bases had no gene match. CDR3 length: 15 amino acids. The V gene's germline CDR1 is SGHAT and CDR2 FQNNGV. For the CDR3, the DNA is TGTGCCAGCAGCCATTGGCGTCAGGGGGCGGGCGAGCAGTACTTC. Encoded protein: CASSHWRQGAGEQYF.

CDR3 sequence reads: CASSLAYRTGYEQYF. CDR3 sequence (DNA): TGCGCCAGCAGCTTGGCTTACAGGACAGGGTACGAGCAGTACTTC. The chain employs TRBV5-1 and TRBJ2-7, with TRBD1 matching 8 bases. Germline V CDR1 and CDR2: SGHRS, YFSETQ. The CDR3 totals 15 residues. The ends lost 0 bases at V and 4 bases at J; junction bases unmatched: 6.

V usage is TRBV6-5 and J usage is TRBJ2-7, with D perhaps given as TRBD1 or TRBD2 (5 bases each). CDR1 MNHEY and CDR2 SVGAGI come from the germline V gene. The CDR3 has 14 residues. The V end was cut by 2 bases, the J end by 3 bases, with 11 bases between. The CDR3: CASSYGTLNYEQYF. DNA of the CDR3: TGTGCCAGCAGTTACGGGACCTTGAACTACGAGCAGTACTTC.

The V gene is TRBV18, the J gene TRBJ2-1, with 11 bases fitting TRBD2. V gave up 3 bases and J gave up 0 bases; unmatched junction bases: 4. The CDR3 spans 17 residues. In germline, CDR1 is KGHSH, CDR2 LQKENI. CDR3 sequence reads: CASSPDTSGSSYNEQFF. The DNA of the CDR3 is TGTGCCAGCTCACCTGATACTAGCGGGAGCTCCTACAATGAGCAGTTCTTC.

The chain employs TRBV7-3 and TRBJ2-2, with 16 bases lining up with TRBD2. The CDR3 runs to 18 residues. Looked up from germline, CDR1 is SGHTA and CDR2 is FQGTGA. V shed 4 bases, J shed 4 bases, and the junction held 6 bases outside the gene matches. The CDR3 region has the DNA TGTGCCAGCAGCTCGGGACTAGCGGGGGGGCCCGGCACCGGGGAGCTGTTTTTT. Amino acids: CASSSGLAGGPGTGELFF.

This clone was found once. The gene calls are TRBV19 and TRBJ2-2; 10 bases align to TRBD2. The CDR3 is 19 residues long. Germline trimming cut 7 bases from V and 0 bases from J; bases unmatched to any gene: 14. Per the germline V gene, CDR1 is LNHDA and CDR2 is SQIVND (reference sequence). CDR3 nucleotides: TGTGCCAGTACCCTAGCCCCTAGCGGGGGTGATGCGAACACCGGGGAGCTGTTTTTT. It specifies CASTLAPSGGDANTGELFF.

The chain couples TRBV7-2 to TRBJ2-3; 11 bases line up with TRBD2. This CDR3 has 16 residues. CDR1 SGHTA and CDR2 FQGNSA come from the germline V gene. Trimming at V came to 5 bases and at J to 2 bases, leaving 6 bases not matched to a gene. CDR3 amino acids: CASSAIAGGDTDTQYF. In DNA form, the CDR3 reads TGTGCCAGCAGCGCAATAGCGGGGGGGGACACAGATACGCAGTATTTT. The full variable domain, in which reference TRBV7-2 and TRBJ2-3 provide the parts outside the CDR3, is GAGVSQSPSNKVTEKGKDVELRCDPISGHTALYWYRQSLGQGLEFLIYFQGNSAPDKSGLPSDRFSAERTGGSVSTLTIQRTQQEDSAVYLCASSAIAGGDTDTQYFGPGTRLTVL.

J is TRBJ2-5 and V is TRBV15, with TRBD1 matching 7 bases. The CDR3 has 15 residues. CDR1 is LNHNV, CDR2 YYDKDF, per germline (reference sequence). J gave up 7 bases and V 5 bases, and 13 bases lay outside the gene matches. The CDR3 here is CATSSTRTGRGTQYF. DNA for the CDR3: TGTGCCACCAGCTCAACTCGGACAGGCCGTGGGACCCAGTACTTC.

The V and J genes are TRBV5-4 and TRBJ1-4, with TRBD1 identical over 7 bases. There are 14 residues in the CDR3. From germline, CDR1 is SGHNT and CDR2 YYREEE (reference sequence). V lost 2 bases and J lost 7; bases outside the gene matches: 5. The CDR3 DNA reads TGTGCCAGCAGCTTAAAGGGGGCCGGTGAAAAACTGTTTTTT. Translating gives CASSLKGAGEKLFF.

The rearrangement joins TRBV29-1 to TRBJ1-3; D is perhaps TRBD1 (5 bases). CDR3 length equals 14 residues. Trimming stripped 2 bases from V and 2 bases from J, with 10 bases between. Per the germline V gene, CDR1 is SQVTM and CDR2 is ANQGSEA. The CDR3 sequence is CSVEYQGAGNTIYF. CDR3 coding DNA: TGCAGCGTTGAATACCAGGGAGCTGGAAACACCATATATTTT.

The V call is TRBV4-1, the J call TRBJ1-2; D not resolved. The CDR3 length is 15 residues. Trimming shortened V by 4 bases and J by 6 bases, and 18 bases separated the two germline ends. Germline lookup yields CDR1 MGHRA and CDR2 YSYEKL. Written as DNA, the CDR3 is TGCGCCAGCAGCCGCGGCGAACGGGGTAGAGATGGCTACACCTTC. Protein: CASSRGERGRDGYTF.